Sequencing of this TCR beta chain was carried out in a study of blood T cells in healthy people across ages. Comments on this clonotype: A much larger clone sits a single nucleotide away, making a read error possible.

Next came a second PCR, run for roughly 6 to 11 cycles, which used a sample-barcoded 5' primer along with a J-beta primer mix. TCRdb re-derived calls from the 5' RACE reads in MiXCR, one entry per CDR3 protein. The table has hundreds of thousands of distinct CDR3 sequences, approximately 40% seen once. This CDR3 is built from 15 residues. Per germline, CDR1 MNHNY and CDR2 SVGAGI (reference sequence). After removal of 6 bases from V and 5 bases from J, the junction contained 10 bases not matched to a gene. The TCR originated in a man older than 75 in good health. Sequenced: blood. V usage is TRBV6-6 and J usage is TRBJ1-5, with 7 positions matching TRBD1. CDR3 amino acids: CASRTAGQRDQPQHF. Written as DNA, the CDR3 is TGTGCCAGCAGGACTGCGGGACAGAGAGATCAGCCCCAGCATTTT.